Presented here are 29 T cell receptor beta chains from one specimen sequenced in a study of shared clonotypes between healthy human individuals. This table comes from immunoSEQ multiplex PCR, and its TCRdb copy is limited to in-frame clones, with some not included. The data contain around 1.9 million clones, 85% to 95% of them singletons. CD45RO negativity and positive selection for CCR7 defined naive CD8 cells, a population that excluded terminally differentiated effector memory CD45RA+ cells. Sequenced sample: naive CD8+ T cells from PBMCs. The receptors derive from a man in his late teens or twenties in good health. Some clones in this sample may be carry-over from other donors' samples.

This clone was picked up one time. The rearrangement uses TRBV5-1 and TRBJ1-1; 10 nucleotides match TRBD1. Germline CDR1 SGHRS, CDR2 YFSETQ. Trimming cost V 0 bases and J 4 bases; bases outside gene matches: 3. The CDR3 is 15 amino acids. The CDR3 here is CASSLAGTGATEAFF. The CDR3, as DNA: TGCGCCAGCAGCTTGGCCGGGACAGGGGCCACTGAAGCTTTCTTT. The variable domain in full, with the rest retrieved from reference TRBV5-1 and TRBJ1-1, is KAGVTQTPRYLIKTRGQQVTLSCSPISGHRSVSWYQQTPGQGLQFLFEYFSETQRNKGNFPGRFSGRQFSNSRSEMNVSTLELGDSALYLCASSLAGTGATEAFFGQGTRLTVV.

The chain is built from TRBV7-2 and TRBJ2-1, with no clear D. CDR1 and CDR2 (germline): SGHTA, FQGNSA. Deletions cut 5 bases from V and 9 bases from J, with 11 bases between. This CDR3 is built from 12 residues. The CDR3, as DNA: TGTGCCAGCAGCCCAGGAATGGGTGAGCAGTTCTTC. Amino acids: CASSPGMGEQFF.

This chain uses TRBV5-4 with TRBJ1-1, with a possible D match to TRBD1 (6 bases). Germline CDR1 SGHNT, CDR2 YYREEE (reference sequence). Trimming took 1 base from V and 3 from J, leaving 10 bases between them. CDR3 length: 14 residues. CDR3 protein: CASSLNRDYTEAFF. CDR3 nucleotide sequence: TGTGCCAGCAGCTTGAACAGGGATTACACTGAAGCTTTCTTT.

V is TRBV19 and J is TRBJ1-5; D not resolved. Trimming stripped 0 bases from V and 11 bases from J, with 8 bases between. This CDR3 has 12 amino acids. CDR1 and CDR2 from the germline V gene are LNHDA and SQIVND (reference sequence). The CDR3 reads CASSIDAVTQHF. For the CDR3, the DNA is TGTGCCAGTAGTATAGATGCCGTGACCCAGCATTTT.

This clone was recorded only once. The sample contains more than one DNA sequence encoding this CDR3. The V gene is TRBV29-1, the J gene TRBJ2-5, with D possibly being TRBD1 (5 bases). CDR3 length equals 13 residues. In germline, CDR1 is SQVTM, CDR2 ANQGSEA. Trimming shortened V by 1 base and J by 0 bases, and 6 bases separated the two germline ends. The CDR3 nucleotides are TGCAGCGTTGAAGGACAGAACCAAGAGACCCAGTACTTC. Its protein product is CSVEGQNQETQYF. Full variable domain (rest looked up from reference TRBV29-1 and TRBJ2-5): SAVISQKPSRDICQRGTSLTIQCQVDSQVTMMFWYRQQPGQSLTLIATANQGSEATYESGFVIDKFPISRPNLTFSTLTVSNMSPEDSSIYLCSVEGQNQETQYFGPGTRLLVL.

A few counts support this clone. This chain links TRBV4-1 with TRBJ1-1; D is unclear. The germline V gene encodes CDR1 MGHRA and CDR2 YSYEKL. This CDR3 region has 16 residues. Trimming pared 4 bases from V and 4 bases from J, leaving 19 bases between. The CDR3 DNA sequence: TGCGCCAGCAGCCGCGCAAGCTCGGCCCCGACCACTGAAGCTTTCTTT. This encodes CASSRASSAPTTEAFF.

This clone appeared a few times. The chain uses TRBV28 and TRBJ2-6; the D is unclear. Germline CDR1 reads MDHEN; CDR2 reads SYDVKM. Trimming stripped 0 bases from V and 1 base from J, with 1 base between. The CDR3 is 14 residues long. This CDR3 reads CASSLWSGANVLTF. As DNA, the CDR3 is TGTGCCAGCAGTTTATGGTCTGGGGCCAACGTCCTGACTTTC.

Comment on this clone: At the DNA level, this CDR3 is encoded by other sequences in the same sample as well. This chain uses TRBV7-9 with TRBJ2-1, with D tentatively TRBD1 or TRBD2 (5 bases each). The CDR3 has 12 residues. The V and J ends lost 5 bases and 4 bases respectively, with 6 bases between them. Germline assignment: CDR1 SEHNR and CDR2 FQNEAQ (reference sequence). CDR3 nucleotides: TGTGCCAGCAGCGGGGGATACAATGAGCAGTTCTTC. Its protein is CASSGGYNEQFF.

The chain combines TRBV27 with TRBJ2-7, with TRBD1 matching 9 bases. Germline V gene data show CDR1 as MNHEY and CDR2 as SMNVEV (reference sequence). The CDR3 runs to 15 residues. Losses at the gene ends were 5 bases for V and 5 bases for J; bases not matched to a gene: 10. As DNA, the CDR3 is TGTGCCAGCAGTGAGGGACAGGGTCTTTTCGACGAGCAGTACTTC. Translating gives CASSEGQGLFDEQYF.

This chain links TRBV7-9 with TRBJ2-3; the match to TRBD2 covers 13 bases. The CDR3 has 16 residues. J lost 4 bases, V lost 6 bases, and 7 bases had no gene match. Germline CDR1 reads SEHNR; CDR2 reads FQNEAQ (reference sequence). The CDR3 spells CASRTRTSGRADTQYF. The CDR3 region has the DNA TGTGCCAGCAGAACCAGGACTAGCGGGAGAGCAGATACGCAGTATTTT.

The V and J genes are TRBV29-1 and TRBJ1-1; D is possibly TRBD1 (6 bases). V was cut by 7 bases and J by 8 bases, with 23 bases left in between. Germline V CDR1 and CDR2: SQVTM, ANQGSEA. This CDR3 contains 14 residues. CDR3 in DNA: TGCAGCGCCCCGAGCCAGGGGCCAAAGGCCGAAGCTTTCTTT. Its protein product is CSAPSQGPKAEAFF. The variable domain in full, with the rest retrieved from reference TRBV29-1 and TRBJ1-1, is SAVISQKPSRDICQRGTSLTIQCQVDSQVTMMFWYRQQPGQSLTLIATANQGSEATYESGFVIDKFPISRPNLTFSTLTVSNMSPEDSSIYLCSAPSQGPKAEAFFGQGTRLTVV.

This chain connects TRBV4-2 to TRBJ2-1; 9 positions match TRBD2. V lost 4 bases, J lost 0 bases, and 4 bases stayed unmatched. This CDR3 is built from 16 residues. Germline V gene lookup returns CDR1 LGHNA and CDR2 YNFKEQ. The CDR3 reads CASSPLTSGSYNEQFF. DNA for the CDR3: TGTGCCAGCAGCCCCCTGACTAGCGGCTCCTACAATGAGCAGTTCTTC.

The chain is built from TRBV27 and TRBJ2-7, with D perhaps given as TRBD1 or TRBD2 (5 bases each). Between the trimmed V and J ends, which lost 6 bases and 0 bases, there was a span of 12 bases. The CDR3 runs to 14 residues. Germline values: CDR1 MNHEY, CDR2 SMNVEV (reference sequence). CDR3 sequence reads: CASRWDASSYEQYF. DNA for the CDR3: TGTGCCAGCAGATGGGACGCCTCCTCCTACGAGCAGTACTTC.

Here the CDR3 reads CASSLALAGGTDTQYF. The CDR3 nucleotides read TGTGCCAGCAGCTTAGCGCTGGCGGGAGGCACAGATACGCAGTATTTT. The chain is built from TRBV7-8 and TRBJ2-3, with TRBD2 matching over 7 bases. The CDR3 extends over 16 amino acids. Germline V gene lookup returns CDR1 SGHVS and CDR2 FQNEAQ. V trimming: 0 bases; J trimming: 1 base; junction bases outside the gene matches: 4.

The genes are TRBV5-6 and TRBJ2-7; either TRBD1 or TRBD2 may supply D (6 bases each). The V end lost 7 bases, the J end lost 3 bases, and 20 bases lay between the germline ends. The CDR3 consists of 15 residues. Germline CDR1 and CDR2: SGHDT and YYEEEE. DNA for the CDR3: TGTGCCAGCTCCTCATTCGAGGGGGGCCACTACGAGCAGTACTTC. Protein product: CASSSFEGGHYEQYF. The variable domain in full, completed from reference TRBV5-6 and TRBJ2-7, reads DAGVTQSPTHLIKTRGQQVTLRCSPKSGHDTVSWYQQALGQGPQFIFQYYEEEERQRGNFPDRFSGHQFPNYSSELNVNALLLGDSALYLCASSSFEGGHYEQYFGPGTRLTVT.

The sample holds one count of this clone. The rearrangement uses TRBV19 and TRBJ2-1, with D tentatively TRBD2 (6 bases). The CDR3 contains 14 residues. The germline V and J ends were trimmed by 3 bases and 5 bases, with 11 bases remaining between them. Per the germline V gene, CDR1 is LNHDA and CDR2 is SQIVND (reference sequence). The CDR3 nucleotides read TGTGCCAGTAGTATTGGAGGGGACCACAATGAGCAGTTCTTC. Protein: CASSIGGDHNEQFF.

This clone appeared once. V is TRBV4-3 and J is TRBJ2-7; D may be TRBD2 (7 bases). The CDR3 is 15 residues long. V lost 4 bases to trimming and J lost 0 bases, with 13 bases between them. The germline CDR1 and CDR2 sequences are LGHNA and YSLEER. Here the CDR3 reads CASSLGGQDSYEQYF. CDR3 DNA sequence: TGCGCCAGCAGCCTCGGGGGGCAGGACTCCTACGAGCAGTACTTC.

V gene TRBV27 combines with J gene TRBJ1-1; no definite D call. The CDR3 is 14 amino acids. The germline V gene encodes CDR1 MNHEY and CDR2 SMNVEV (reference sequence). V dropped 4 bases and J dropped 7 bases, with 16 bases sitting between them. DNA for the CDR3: TGTGCCAGCAGTTCCTGGCGCCGCCACCTTGAAGCTTTCTTT. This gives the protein CASSSWRRHLEAFF.

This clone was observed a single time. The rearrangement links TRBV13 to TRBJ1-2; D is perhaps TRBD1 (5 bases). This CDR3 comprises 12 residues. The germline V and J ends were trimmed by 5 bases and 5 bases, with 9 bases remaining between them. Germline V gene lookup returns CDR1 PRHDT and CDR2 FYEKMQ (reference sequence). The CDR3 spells CASSLGPYGYTF. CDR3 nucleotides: TGTGCCAGCAGCCTGGGACCTTATGGCTACACCTTC.

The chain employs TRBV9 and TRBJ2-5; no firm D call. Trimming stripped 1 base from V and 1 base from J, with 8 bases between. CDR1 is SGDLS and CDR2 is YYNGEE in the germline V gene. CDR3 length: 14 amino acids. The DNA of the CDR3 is TGTGCCAGCAGCGTAAGCGCAGCCCAAGAGACCCAGTACTTC. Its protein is CASSVSAAQETQYF.

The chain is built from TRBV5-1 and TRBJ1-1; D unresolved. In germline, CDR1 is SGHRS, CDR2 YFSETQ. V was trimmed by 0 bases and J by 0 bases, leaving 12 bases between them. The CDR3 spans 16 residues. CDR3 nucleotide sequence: TGCGCCAGCAGCTTGGGCGGCGCACCCCTGAACACTGAAGCTTTCTTT. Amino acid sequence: CASSLGGAPLNTEAFF.

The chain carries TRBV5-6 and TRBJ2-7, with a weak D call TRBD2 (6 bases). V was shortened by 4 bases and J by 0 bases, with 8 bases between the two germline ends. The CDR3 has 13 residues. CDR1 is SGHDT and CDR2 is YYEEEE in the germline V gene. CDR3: CASSTGASYEQYF. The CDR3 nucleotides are TGTGCCAGCAGCACGGGAGCCTCCTACGAGCAGTACTTC.

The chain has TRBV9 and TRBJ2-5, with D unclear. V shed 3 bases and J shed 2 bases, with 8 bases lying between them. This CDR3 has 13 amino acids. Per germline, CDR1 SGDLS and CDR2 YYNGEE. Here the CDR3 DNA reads TGTGCCAGCAGCGCCGACATTCAAGAGACCCAGTACTTC. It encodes CASSADIQETQYF.

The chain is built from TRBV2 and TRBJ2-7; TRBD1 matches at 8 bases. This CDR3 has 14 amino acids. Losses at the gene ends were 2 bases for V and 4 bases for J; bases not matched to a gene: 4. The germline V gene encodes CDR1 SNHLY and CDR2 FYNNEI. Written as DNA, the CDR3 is TGTGCCAGCAGTGAAAAGGACAGGGAATACGAGCAGTACTTC. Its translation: CASSEKDREYEQYF.

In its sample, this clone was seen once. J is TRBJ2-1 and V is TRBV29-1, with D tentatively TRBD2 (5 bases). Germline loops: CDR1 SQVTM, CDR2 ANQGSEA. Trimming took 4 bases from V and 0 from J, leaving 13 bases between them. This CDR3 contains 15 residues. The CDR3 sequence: CSVAAAVSSYNEQFF. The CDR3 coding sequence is TGCAGCGTTGCAGCAGCGGTTAGCTCCTACAATGAGCAGTTCTTC.

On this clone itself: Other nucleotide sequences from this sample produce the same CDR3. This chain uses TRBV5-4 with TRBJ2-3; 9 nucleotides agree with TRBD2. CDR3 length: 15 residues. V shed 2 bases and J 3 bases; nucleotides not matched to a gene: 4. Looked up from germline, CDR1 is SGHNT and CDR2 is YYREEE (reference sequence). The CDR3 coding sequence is TGTGCCAGCAGCTTTAAGCGGGAGGTGACAGATACGCAGTATTTT. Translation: CASSFKREVTDTQYF.

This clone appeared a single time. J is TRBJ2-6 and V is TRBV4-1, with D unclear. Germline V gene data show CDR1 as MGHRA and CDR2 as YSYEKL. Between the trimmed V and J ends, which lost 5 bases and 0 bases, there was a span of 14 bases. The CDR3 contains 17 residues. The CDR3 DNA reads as TGCGCCAGCAGCTCTCCGGCGGTTTCCTCTGGGGCCAACGTCCTGACTTTC. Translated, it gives CASSSPAVSSGANVLTF.

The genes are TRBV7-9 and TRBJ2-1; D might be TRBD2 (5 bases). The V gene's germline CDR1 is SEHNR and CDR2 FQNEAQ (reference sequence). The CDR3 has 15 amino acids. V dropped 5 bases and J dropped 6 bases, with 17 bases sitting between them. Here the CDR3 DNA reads TGTGCCAGCAGCCCCCGTTGGGAGCGTGGCAATGAGCAGTTCTTC. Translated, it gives CASSPRWERGNEQFF.

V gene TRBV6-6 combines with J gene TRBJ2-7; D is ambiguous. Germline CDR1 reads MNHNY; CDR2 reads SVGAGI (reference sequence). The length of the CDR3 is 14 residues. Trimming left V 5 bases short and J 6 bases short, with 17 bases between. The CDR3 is CASSLTRPAGEQYF. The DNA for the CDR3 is TGTGCCAGCAGTCTGACAAGACCCGCTGGCGAGCAGTACTTC.